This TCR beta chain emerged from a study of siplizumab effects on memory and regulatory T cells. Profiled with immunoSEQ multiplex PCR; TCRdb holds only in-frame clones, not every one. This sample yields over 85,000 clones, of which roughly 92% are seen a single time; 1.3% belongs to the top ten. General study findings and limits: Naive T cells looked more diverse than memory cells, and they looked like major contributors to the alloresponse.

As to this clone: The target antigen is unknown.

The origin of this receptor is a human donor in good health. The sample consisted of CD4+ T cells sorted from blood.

The DNA of the CDR3 is TGTGCCAGCAGCCTGGGCGGACTAGCGGGGTTGGAGACCCAGTACTTC. Amino acid sequence: CASSLGGLAGLETQYF. The gene calls are TRBV5-5 and TRBJ2-5; TRBD2 matches at 12 bases. After removal of 4 bases from V and 5 bases from J, the junction contained 9 bases not matched to a gene. This CDR3 region has 16 residues. CDR1 and CDR2 from the germline V gene are SGHKS and YYEKEE (reference sequence). Together with reference TRBV5-5 and TRBJ2-5, the CDR3 gives the full variable domain: DAGVTQSPTHLIKTRGQQVTLRCSPISGHKSVSWYQQVLGQGPQFIFQYYEKEERGRGNFPDRFSARQFPNYSSELNVNALLLGDSALYLCASSLGGLAGLETQYFGPGTRLLVL.